The rows below give T cell receptor beta chains drawn from one sample of a study of T cells after yellow fever vaccination. MiXCR, applied by TCRdb to the 5' RACE reads, yields one record per CDR3 protein. The data show hundreds of thousands of distinct CDR3 sequences, with approximately 10% seen just once and about 17% held by the top ten. The sequencing used PBMCs, collected on the day of the first yellow fever vaccination. Every receptor here comes from a man aged 18-30 years who received the YFV17D yellow fever vaccine. CDR3s include the opening cysteine and the closing phenylalanine or tryptophan. A D gene is named only where the DNA matches it firmly.

length,J,V,D,CDR3
15,TRBJ1-1,TRBV28,NA,CASSPLLGGGTEAFF
14,TRBJ1-2,TRBV20-1,NA,CSAREIGRGAGYTF
14,TRBJ2-3,TRBV7-8,NA,CASSSFGTTDTQYF
15,TRBJ2-1,TRBV5-1,NA,CASSPLEGRGSEQFF
14,TRBJ2-3,TRBV20-1,TRBD2,CSAPSGLATDTQYF
15,TRBJ1-5,TRBV9,NA,CASSVGGNSNQPQHF
14,TRBJ1-2,TRBV20-1,NA,CSASARDGFYGYTF
16,TRBJ2-5,TRBV4-2,TRBD2,CASSQGSGGARETQYF
11,TRBJ2-1,TRBV7-2,NA,CASSLISEQFF
15,TRBJ1-4,TRBV5-5,NA,CASSPRQGDNEKLFF
15,TRBJ1-2,TRBV6-1,TRBD1,CASSVQGSTNYGYTF
14,TRBJ2-7,TRBV7-2,NA,CASSPRDGGYEQYF
13,TRBJ1-1,TRBV9,NA,CASSAGPNTEAFF
13,TRBJ1-6,TRBV10-3,NA,CAIGGENNSPLHF
14,TRBJ2-1,TRBV6-1,NA,CASSPGTQYNEQFF
13,TRBJ2-1,TRBV5-6,NA,CASSLDNYNEQFF
13,TRBJ2-2,TRBV28,TRBD2,CATQRDGTGELFF
17,TRBJ1-3,TRBV14,TRBD1,CASSQEATDRGGNTIYF
13,TRBJ1-2,TRBV20-1,NA,CSASIPDLYGYTF
14,TRBJ2-5,TRBV15,TRBD2,CATSRPGGRETQYF
12,TRBJ2-7,TRBV30,NA,CASQGGDYEQYF